This TCR beta chain was identified in a study of early T cells in non-severe SARS-CoV-2 infection. The overall study: The study sequenced bulk RNA from unsorted whole blood, with chains unpaired. Study-wide results and caveats: VDJdb matching skewed toward anti-spike CD8 responses, missing private and CD4 specificities.

This clonotype was counted a few times. Its matching antigen is unknown. Unique molecular identifiers were added to individual cDNA molecules. TCRdb called the 5' RACE reads again in MiXCR, with one record for every CDR3 protein. The sample has about 50,000 distinct CDR3 sequences; over 10% are singletons. This TCR was recovered from an adult who was a healthcare worker with PCR-confirmed SARS-CoV-2 infection or an uninfected control (not recorded which). Sequencing used whole blood.

This chain's CDR3 is CASSPTGGRDQPQHF. The DNA of the CDR3 is TGTGCCAGCTCACCAACAGGGGGACGAGATCAGCCCCAGCATTTT. The chain recombines TRBV18 with TRBJ1-5; 8 bases align to TRBD1. The CDR3 runs to 15 residues. Germline loops: CDR1 KGHSH, CDR2 LQKENI. With V trimmed by 2 bases and J by 5 bases, 5 bases remained unmatched.